This T cell receptor beta chain stems from a study of cytomegalovirus exposure and HLA in healthy donors. Study-wide results and caveats: A later analysis linked a missense variant in DCLRE1C to the trimming of TCR beta V and J genes. Per published reports, the classifier diagnosed cytomegalovirus status with high specificity and sensitivity.

In regard to this clone: The antigen remains undetermined.

The germline V gene has CDR1 MGHRA and CDR2 YSYEKL. The germline V and J ends were trimmed by 0 bases and 6 bases, with 14 bases remaining between them. This CDR3 has 16 amino acids. This PCR relied on a set of 60 Vbeta primers and 13 Jbeta primers. Libraries were prepared by immunoSEQ multiplex PCR; TCRdb keeps only in-frame clonotypes and omits some of them. The table shows about 110,000 clones, with around 77% occurring only once. The receptor comes from a woman aged 30 to 39 in good health and CMV-seropositive. The sample consisted of PBMCs. The rearrangement joins TRBV4-1 to TRBJ1-4, with no clear D. The CDR3 here is CASSQEDWLSDEKLFF. The CDR3 bases are TGCGCCAGCAGCCAAGAAGACTGGCTTTCCGATGAAAAACTGTTTTTT.